This TCR beta chain was documented in a study of blood T cells in healthy people across ages. About 10 milliliters was the volume of peripheral blood drawn from each donor. V lost 3 bases to trimming and J lost 8 bases, with 16 bases between them. CDR3 length equals 14 residues. CDR1 is MDHEN and CDR2 is SYDVKM in the germline V gene. Primed by a sample-barcoded 5' primer and a J-beta primer mix, a second PCR proceeded for 7 to 11 cycles. TCRdb reprocessed the 5' RACE reads with MiXCR, giving one entry per CDR3 protein. The sample holds hundreds of thousands of distinct CDR3 sequences; 25% to 35% are singletons and the top ten take about 15%. A remark on this clonotype: Antigen: not known.

Findings and caveats of the study: More naive CD4+ cells and higher diversity marked long-lived donors relative to aged donors. With naive T cell percentage, TCR beta diversity showed a strong correlation.

The chain employs TRBV28 and TRBJ1-2; possible D gene TRBD1, 5 bases. This TCR was sampled from a woman aged 80 or over in good health. Sequenced input: blood. Written as DNA, the CDR3 is TGTGCCAGCAGTTTTCAGGGAGGGAGGGAAGGCTACACCTTC. It translates to CASSFQGGREGYTF.